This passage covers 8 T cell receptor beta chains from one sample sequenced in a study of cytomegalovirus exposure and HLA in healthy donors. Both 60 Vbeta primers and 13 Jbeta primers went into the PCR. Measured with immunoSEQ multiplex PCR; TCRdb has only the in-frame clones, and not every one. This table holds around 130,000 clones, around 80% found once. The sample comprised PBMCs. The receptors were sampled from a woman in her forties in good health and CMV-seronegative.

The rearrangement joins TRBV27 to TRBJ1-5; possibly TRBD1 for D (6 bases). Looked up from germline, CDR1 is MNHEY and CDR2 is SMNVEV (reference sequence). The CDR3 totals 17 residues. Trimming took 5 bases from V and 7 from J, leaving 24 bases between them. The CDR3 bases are TGTGCCAGCAGTCCCTTGGGGGGGCAAGTTCTAGGCCAGCCCCAGCATTTT. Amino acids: CASSPLGGQVLGQPQHF.

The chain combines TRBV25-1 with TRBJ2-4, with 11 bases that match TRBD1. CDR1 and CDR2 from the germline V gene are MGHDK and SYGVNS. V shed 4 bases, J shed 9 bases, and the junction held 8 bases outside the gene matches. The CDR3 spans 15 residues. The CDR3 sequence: CASSGRTGGYGIQYF. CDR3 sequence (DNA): TGTGCCAGCAGTGGTAGGACAGGGGGCTATGGCATTCAGTACTTC.

The CDR3 region is CASSSRNSYEQYF. Here the CDR3 DNA reads TGTGCCAGCAGTTCTAGAAACTCCTACGAGCAGTACTTC. The rearrangement joins TRBV28 to TRBJ2-5; D ambiguous. The DNA end lines up better with TRBJ2-7; the J call may be wrong. Germline CDR1 MDHEN, CDR2 SYDVKM. The CDR3 loop spans 13 amino acids.

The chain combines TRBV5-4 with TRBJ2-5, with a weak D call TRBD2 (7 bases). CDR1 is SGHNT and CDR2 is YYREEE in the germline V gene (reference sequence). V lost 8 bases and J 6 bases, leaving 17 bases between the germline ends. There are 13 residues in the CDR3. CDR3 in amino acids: CASKGEGVKTQYF. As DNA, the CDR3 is TGTGCCAGTAAGGGGGAGGGGGTAAAGACCCAGTACTTC.

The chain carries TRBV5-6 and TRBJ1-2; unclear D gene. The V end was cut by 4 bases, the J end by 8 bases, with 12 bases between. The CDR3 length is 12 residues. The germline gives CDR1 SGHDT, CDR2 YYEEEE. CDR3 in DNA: TGTGCCAGCAGCCCTGAGGGTGGGGGCTACACCTTC. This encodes CASSPEGGGYTF.

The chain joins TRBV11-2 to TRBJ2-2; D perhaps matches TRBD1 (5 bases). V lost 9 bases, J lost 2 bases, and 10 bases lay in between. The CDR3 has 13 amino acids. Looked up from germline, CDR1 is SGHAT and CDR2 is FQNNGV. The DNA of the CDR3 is TGTGCCAGTATGCAGGGAAACACCGGGGAGCTGTTTTTT. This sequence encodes CASMQGNTGELFF.

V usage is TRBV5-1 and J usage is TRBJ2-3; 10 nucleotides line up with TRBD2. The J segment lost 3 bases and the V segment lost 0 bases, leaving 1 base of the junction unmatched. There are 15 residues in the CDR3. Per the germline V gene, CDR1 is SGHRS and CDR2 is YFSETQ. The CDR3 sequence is CASSLGTSGTDTQYF. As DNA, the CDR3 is TGCGCCAGCAGCTTGGGGACTAGCGGTACAGATACGCAGTATTTT.

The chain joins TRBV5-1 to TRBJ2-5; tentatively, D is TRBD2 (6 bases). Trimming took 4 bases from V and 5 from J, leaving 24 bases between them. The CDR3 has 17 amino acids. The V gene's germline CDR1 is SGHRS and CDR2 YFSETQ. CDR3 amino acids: CASSLTGTGSGEETQYF. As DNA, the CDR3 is TGCGCCAGCAGCCTCACGGGTACGGGTTCGGGAGAGGAGACCCAGTACTTC.